This TCR beta chain was captured by sequencing in a study of molecular identifiers for immune sequencing clone quantification. This clonotype has at least ten counts. The germline V gene has CDR1 SGHVS and CDR2 FQNEAQ. V dropped 5 bases and J dropped 3 bases, with 17 bases sitting between them. CDR3 length: 16 amino acids. Each CDR3 protein gets one entry after TCRdb re-called the PCR reads with MiXCR. The table shows 20,000 or so distinct CDR3 sequences, with roughly 20% occurring only once. The TCR was taken from a human donor in good health. Some libraries in this study had Jurkat cell RNA spiked in. The source material was naive CD8+ T cells from blood, with Jurkat cell RNA spiked in. Subset here: FACS-sorted CD8+CD4-CCR7+CD45RA+ naive T cells. The chain is built from TRBV7-8 and TRBJ2-1; D may match TRBD1 or TRBD2 (5 bases each). CDR3 residues: CASSPPGRPFYNEQFF. In DNA, the CDR3 is TGTGCCAGCAGCCCACCGGGACGGCCCTTCTACAATGAGCAGTTCTTC.